A single sample is the source of the 8 T cell receptor beta chains below, sequenced in a study of cytomegalovirus exposure and HLA in healthy donors listed by TCRdb under 2017. Libraries came from the immunoSEQ multiplex PCR assay. The multiplex PCR relied on a mix of 60 forward primers for TCR Vbeta segments and 13 reverse primers for TCR Jbeta segments. Held by TCRdb, this immuneACCESS table contains in-frame sequences only and omits some clones. Under half of the omission traces to an unresolved V gene where checked; the cause of the rest is unknown. This sample has roughly 190,000 clones in its table, and approximately 79% of those were observed once. The ten largest clones represent roughly 6.3% of the sample. Sequencing was carried out using PBMCs. These receptors originate from a man between 35 and 55 years old in good health and CMV-seropositive.

The count of this clone is one. The rearrangement links TRBV28 to TRBJ2-5; TRBD2 is a possible D gene (6 bases). The better agreement between TRBJ2-7 and the DNA end casts doubt on the J call. Germline CDR1 reads MDHEN; CDR2 reads SYDVKM. CDR3 size: 14 residues. The CDR3 nucleotides read TGTGCCAGCAGTCCGGCGCCGGGAGCTAACGAGCAGTACTTC. It encodes CASSPAPGANEQYF.

The chain carries TRBV19 and TRBJ2-6; 9 nucleotides agree with TRBD1. Germline loops: CDR1 LNHDA, CDR2 SQIVND (reference sequence). V lost 9 bases, J lost 3 bases, and 12 bases stayed unmatched. There are 17 residues in the CDR3. The CDR3 nucleotides are TGTGCCAGCGAGGCTTGGACAGGGGTAGTTGGGGCCAACGTCCTGACTTTC. This gives the protein CASEAWTGVVGANVLTF.

This clone has only one observation. The chain joins TRBV28 to TRBJ2-1; perhaps TRBD1 as D (6 bases). From germline, CDR1 is MDHEN and CDR2 SYDVKM. V lost 7 bases and J lost 2, with 15 bases in between. The CDR3 is 15 residues long. The chain's CDR3 is CASTITGRTYNEQFF. The CDR3 DNA reads as TGTGCCAGCACAATTACAGGGCGAACCTACAATGAGCAGTTCTTC.

In its sample, this clone was seen a few times. This chain uses TRBV30 with TRBJ2-1; TRBD1 matches 7 bases. The germline CDR1 and CDR2 sequences are GTSNPN and SVGIG (reference sequence). The junction had 8 bases not matched to a gene; V was cut back by 5 bases and J by 4 bases. CDR3 length equals 14 residues. CDR3 in amino acids: CAWGRQGYYNEQFF. In nucleotides, the CDR3 is TGTGCCTGGGGGAGACAGGGTTATTACAATGAGCAGTTCTTC.

A few counts support this clone. The chain carries TRBV28 and TRBJ1-1; D not certain. The CDR3 sequence is 15 residues long. Germline V gives CDR1 MDHEN, CDR2 SYDVKM. V lost 6 bases, J lost 1 base, and 15 bases lay in between. CDR3 residues: CASRRGQSGNTEAFF. The CDR3 DNA follows: TGTGCCAGCAGAAGAGGCCAGTCTGGGAACACTGAAGCTTTCTTT.

This rearrangement joins TRBV21-1 to TRBJ2-6; TRBD2, the table's D call, lacks a check against the DNA. TRBV21-1 is annotated as a pseudogene. The CDR3 has 16 residues. CDR3 amino acids: CASSKEEGNGANVLTF. Here the CDR3 DNA reads TGTGCCAGCAGCAAAGAGGAGGGGAACGGGGCCAACGTCCTGACTTTC.

The V gene is TRBV12-5, the J gene TRBJ2-1, with 13 bases identical to TRBD2. V was clipped by 3 bases and J by 6 bases; unmatched bases: 2. Germline V gene data show CDR1 as LGHNT and CDR2 as FRNRAP. CDR3 size: 15 residues. The CDR3: CASGFRLAGGNEQFF. The CDR3 nucleotides are TGTGCTAGTGGTTTCAGACTAGCGGGGGGCAATGAGCAGTTCTTC.

This clone occurred a few times. The rearrangement links TRBV4-3 to TRBJ2-3; D not certain. Germline V lookup: CDR1 LGHNA, CDR2 YSLEER. The CDR3 covers 16 residues. V lost 0 bases and J lost 2, with 12 bases in between. The CDR3 DNA sequence: TGCGCCAGCAGCCAAGATATAGTAGCCCACACAGATACGCAGTATTTT. Protein sequence: CASSQDIVAHTDTQYF.